The clone carrying this T cell receptor beta chain appeared a few times. Antigen unknown. TCRdb reprocessed the reads via MiXCR and lists one record per CDR3 protein. The sample includes hundreds of thousands of distinct CDR3 sequences, roughly 29% of them seen just once. The sample belongs to a study of T cell repertoires in cytomegalovirus infection. Study as a whole: Recently identified HLA-C-restricted and well-studied HLA-B-restricted CMV epitopes were used. Shared public TCR beta signatures pointed to both CMV infection and a matching HLA type.

Study-level results: HLA-C-restricted CMV-specific TCR beta clonotypes were dominant in the ex vivo response.

V gave up 4 bases and J gave up 7 bases; unmatched junction bases: 6. Per germline, CDR1 MNHEY and CDR2 SMNVEV (reference sequence). This CDR3 has 14 residues. The clonotype originates from a human donor in good health (CMV status not recorded). Some clones in this sample may be carry-over from other donors' samples. The input for sequencing was cultured PBMCs, taken from culture after CMV antigen stimulation. The genes are TRBV27 and TRBJ2-7, with 11 positions matching TRBD2. For the CDR3, the DNA is TGTGCCAGCAGTTCCACTAGCGGGAGACTAGAGCAGTACTTC. The encoded protein is CASSSTSGRLEQYF.